The 25 T cell receptor beta chains reported below all come from one sample, sequenced in a study of PD-1 blockade in classical Hodgkin lymphoma. The table came from immunoSEQ multiplex PCR; TCRdb's copy has only in-frame clones and leaves some out. The table lists about 47,000 clones, approximately 91% of them singletons. Described time point: newly diagnosed, previously untreated cHL patient sample. The sample was peripheral blood mononuclear cells (PBMCs). Receptor source: a human donor with classical Hodgkin lymphoma.

Points on this clone: Other nucleotide sequences in the sample specify the same CDR3. V and J are TRBV7-2 and TRBJ2-1, with D unclear. The germline gives CDR1 SGHTA, CDR2 FQGNSA. Trimming took 4 bases from V and 7 from J, leaving 5 bases between them. The CDR3 loop spans 11 amino acids. The CDR3 coding sequence is TGTGCCAGCAGCTCGAGGAATGAGCAGTTCTTC. This gives the protein CASSSRNEQFF.

The chain links TRBV4-2 to TRBJ1-1, with D uncertain. There are 14 residues in the CDR3. V was trimmed by 0 bases and J by 5 bases, leaving 10 bases between them. Germline CDR1 is LGHNA and CDR2 is YNFKEQ. The CDR3 loop is CASSQDPSETEAFF. The CDR3 nucleotides are TGTGCCAGCAGCCAAGATCCCAGTGAGACTGAAGCTTTCTTT.

The chain has TRBV5-4 and TRBJ2-3; possibly TRBD2 for D (5 bases). V lost 0 bases, J lost 3 bases, and 8 bases lay in between. The germline V gene has CDR1 SGHNT and CDR2 YYREEE (reference sequence). The CDR3 runs 14 residues. CDR3 bases: TGTGCCAGCAGCTTGGCGGCGGGTACAGATACGCAGTATTTT. Encoded protein: CASSLAAGTDTQYF.

The chain has TRBV5-1 and TRBJ1-3; a possible D gene is TRBD1 (6 bases). The germline V gene encodes CDR1 SGHRS and CDR2 YFSETQ. Trimming removed 2 bases at V and 3 bases at J, with 12 bases between. This CDR3 has 15 amino acids. The CDR3 DNA reads TGCGCCAGCAGCTTCATTGCAGGGGATGGAAACACCATATATTTT. The encoded protein is CASSFIAGDGNTIYF.

The chain recombines TRBV5-4 with TRBJ2-3; tentative D call: TRBD2 (5 bases). Germline-derived CDR1 and CDR2 are SGHNT and YYREEE (reference sequence). This CDR3 spans 16 amino acids. V was cut by 4 bases and J by 4 bases, with 19 bases left in between. CDR3 coding DNA: TGTGCCAGCAGCCGTCGGAGGACTCATAGCGCAGATACGCAGTATTTT. Protein: CASSRRRTHSADTQYF.

This chain connects TRBV28 to TRBJ1-2; D remains unclear. The CDR3 has 14 amino acids. CDR1 MDHEN and CDR2 SYDVKM come from the germline V gene. The V gene lost 2 bases and the J gene lost 5 bases, with 12 bases spanning the gap. CDR3 sequence: CASSLHGRLYGYTF. CDR3 sequence (DNA): TGTGCCAGCAGTTTACATGGGCGGCTTTATGGCTACACCTTC.

V is TRBV4-1 and J is TRBJ2-3, with D possibly matching TRBD2 (5 bases). CDR1 is MGHRA and CDR2 is YSYEKL in the germline V gene. The CDR3 is 16 residues long. The V gene lost 0 bases and the J gene lost 1 base, with 11 bases spanning the gap. The CDR3 region is CASSQDRRRGTDTQYF. The CDR3 bases are TGCGCCAGCAGCCAAGATAGAAGGCGGGGCACAGATACGCAGTATTTT.

This rearrangement joins TRBV9 to TRBJ2-5; unclear D gene. Per germline, CDR1 SGDLS and CDR2 YYNGEE. The CDR3 spans 15 residues. V shed 3 bases and J shed 2 bases, with 14 bases lying between them. The CDR3 DNA is TGTGCCAGCAGCGGGTCACGGCAGACGCAAGAGACCCAGTACTTC. Translating it yields CASSGSRQTQETQYF.

The chain has TRBV5-1 and TRBJ1-2; 7 nucleotides align to TRBD1. CDR3 length: 16 residues. V shed 4 bases and J 7 bases; nucleotides not matched to a gene: 16. CDR1 is SGHRS and CDR2 is YFSETQ in the germline V gene. The chain's CDR3 is CASSDPRDSPLAGYTF. CDR3 bases: TGCGCCAGCAGCGACCCCCGGGACAGCCCCCTAGCTGGCTACACCTTC. Full variable domain (missing parts from reference TRBV5-1 and TRBJ1-2): KAGVTQTPRYLIKTRGQQVTLSCSPISGHRSVSWYQQTPGQGLQFLFEYFSETQRNKGNFPGRFSGRQFSNSRSEMNVSTLELGDSALYLCASSDPRDSPLAGYTFGSGTRLTVV.

The rearrangement joins TRBV28 to TRBJ2-6, with D possibly called TRBD1 or TRBD2 (5 bases each). The CDR3 contains 16 residues. V dropped 10 bases and J dropped 2 bases, with 18 bases sitting between them. CDR1 is MDHEN and CDR2 is SYDVKM in the germline V gene. The CDR3, as DNA: TGTGCCACCTCCGGCAGCTGGGACCCTGGGGCCAACGTCCTGACTTTC. Translating it yields CATSGSWDPGANVLTF. Drawing the rest from reference TRBV28 and TRBJ2-6, the complete variable domain is DVKVTQSSRYLVKRTGEKVFLECVQDMDHENMFWYRQDPGLGLRLIYFSYDVKMKEKGDIPEGYSVSREKKERFSLILESASTNQTSMYLCATSGSWDPGANVLTFGAGSRLTVL.

The chain employs TRBV5-1 and TRBJ2-3, with a weak D call TRBD1 (6 bases). The germline V and J ends were trimmed by 4 bases and 0 bases, with 9 bases remaining between them. This CDR3 is built from 14 residues. Per germline, CDR1 SGHRS and CDR2 YFSETQ. The CDR3, as DNA: TGCGCCAGCAGCAACGGACAGAGCACAGATACGCAGTATTTT. The encoded protein is CASSNGQSTDTQYF.

The chain combines TRBV7-3 with TRBJ2-3, with 14 bases identical to TRBD2. The ends lost 5 bases at V and 5 bases at J; junction bases unmatched: 6. CDR3 length: 16 amino acids. In germline, CDR1 is SGHTA, CDR2 FQGTGA. The DNA for the CDR3 is TGTGCCAGCAGCCCAGGACTAGCGGGAGGATTAGATACGCAGTATTTT. Amino acid sequence: CASSPGLAGGLDTQYF. The variable domain in full, with the rest retrieved from reference TRBV7-3 and TRBJ2-3, is GAGVSQTPSNKVTEKGKYVELRCDPISGHTALYWYRQSLGQGPEFLIYFQGTGAADDSGLPNDRFFAVRPEGSVSTLKIQRTERGDSAVYLCASSPGLAGGLDTQYFGPGTRLTVL.

The chain is built from TRBV5-4 and TRBJ2-6; no definite D call. Germline CDR1 SGHNT, CDR2 YYREEE (reference sequence). V was pared by 0 bases and J by 3 bases, with 10 bases between. The CDR3 has 16 residues. CDR3 nucleotide sequence: TGTGCCAGCAGCTTGGTGGGGTCTAGTGGGGCCAACGTCCTGACTTTC. Its protein is CASSLVGSSGANVLTF. Combining the CDR3 with reference TRBV5-4 and TRBJ2-6 gives the whole variable domain ETGVTQSPTHLIKTRGQQVTLRCSSQSGHNTVSWYQQALGQGPQFIFQYYREEENGRGNFPPRFSGLQFPNYSSELNVNALELDDSALYLCASSLVGSSGANVLTFGAGSRLTVL.

This clone appeared a single time. J is TRBJ1-2 and V is TRBV9; D remains unclear. CDR3 length equals 14 residues. The germline V and J ends were trimmed by 0 bases and 6 bases, with 12 bases remaining between them. Per the germline V gene, CDR1 is SGDLS and CDR2 is YYNGEE. The CDR3 nucleotides read TGTGCCAGCAGCGTAGCCGAACCCCTGGATGGCTACACCTTC. Translated, it gives CASSVAEPLDGYTF.

The rearrangement uses TRBV29-1 and TRBJ1-6; weak D call: TRBD1 (5 bases). From germline, CDR1 is SQVTM and CDR2 ANQGSEA. The CDR3 loop spans 13 amino acids. V lost 4 bases to trimming and J lost 4 bases, with 8 bases between them. The CDR3 DNA sequence: TGCAGCGTTGCAGAGGGGTATAATTCACCCCTCCACTTT. As protein: CSVAEGYNSPLHF.

V gene TRBV30 combines with J gene TRBJ1-1; D may be TRBD1 (6 bases). With 8 bases removed from V and 8 bases from J, the gap between germline ends came to 18 bases. CDR3 length: 12 amino acids. The germline CDR1 and CDR2 sequences are GTSNPN and SVGIG (reference sequence). CDR3 DNA: TGTGCCGGGCGGGGAGGACAGATCGAAGCTTTCTTT. Encoded protein: CAGRGGQIEAFF.

The chain couples TRBV6-1 to TRBJ2-1; 8 bases match TRBD1. This CDR3 comprises 15 residues. Germline-derived CDR1 and CDR2 are MNHNS and SASEGT. Losses at the gene ends were 11 bases for V and 7 bases for J; bases not matched to a gene: 16. This CDR3 reads CAVDLGQALGNEQFF. The CDR3 DNA sequence: TGTGCCGTCGACCTGGGACAGGCCCTTGGGAATGAGCAGTTCTTC.

The chain couples TRBV6-6 to TRBJ1-1; TRBD1 matches at 8 bases. Germline values: CDR1 MNHNY, CDR2 SVGAGI (reference sequence). This CDR3 contains 14 residues. V shed 1 base and J 4 bases; nucleotides not matched to a gene: 2. CDR3 region: CASSYLQGATEAFF. The CDR3 DNA reads TGTGCCAGCAGTTACTTGCAGGGGGCCACTGAAGCTTTCTTT.

The rearrangement joins TRBV4-1 to TRBJ2-2, with D possibly being TRBD1 (6 bases). The V and J ends lost 3 bases and 4 bases respectively, with 15 bases between them. The germline CDR1 and CDR2 sequences are MGHRA and YSYEKL. This CDR3 is built from 16 residues. The CDR3 here is CASSQHPGDGTGELFF. The CDR3, as DNA: TGCGCCAGCAGCCAGCATCCAGGGGACGGCACCGGGGAGCTGTTTTTT.

Concerning this clone itself: This CDR3 is also generated by other DNA sequences in the sample. The rearrangement links TRBV29-1 to TRBJ2-1; TRBD1 agrees at 9 bases. Per germline, CDR1 SQVTM and CDR2 ANQGSEA. The CDR3 is 13 residues long. DNA for the CDR3: TGCAGTGCCGGGACAGGGAGGATGAATGAGCAGTTCTTC. Encoded protein: CSAGTGRMNEQFF.

The chain uses TRBV14 and TRBJ2-2; 7 positions match TRBD1. CDR1 is SGHDN and CDR2 is FVKESK in the germline V gene. The CDR3 length is 16 residues. Trimming cost V 1 base and J 13 bases; bases outside gene matches: 15. Here the CDR3 DNA reads TGTGCCAGCAGCCAAGCACGGACAGGAACACCGGGGTGGCTGTTTTTT. It codes for CASSQARTGTPGWLFF.

This chain links TRBV11-2 with TRBJ2-5; D possibly corresponds to TRBD2 (6 bases). Germline CDR1 reads SGHAT; CDR2 reads FQNNGV. The CDR3 runs to 15 residues. Trimming stripped 5 bases from V and 9 bases from J, with 22 bases between. The CDR3 here is CASSPLAVNTGAQYF. The CDR3 DNA reads TGTGCCAGCAGCCCGTTAGCGGTGAACACTGGGGCCCAGTACTTC.

The chain is built from TRBV7-8 and TRBJ2-5, with D possibly being TRBD2 (6 bases). V dropped 4 bases and J dropped 2 bases, with 11 bases sitting between them. The CDR3 extends over 14 amino acids. Germline V gene sequence: CDR1 SGHVS, CDR2 FQNEAQ. The CDR3 loop is CASSWASAQETQYF. The CDR3 DNA reads TGTGCCAGCAGCTGGGCTAGCGCACAAGAGACCCAGTACTTC.

The chain employs TRBV9 and TRBJ2-7, with D possibly matching TRBD2 (5 bases). The CDR3 sequence is 14 residues long. V was shortened by 3 bases and J by 7 bases, with 17 bases between the two germline ends. Germline CDR1 reads SGDLS; CDR2 reads YYNGEE. As DNA, the CDR3 is TGTGCCAGCAGCGCCCGGCACTCCTCGGGGGAGCAGTACTTC. It yields the protein CASSARHSSGEQYF.

This clone was seen once. The chain has TRBV7-9 and TRBJ2-7, with TRBD2 matching over 12 bases. This CDR3 is built from 14 residues. V shed 3 bases, J shed 4 bases, and the junction held 1 base outside the gene matches. Germline V gene data show CDR1 as SEHNR and CDR2 as FQNEAQ (reference sequence). The DNA of the CDR3 is TGTGCCAGCAGCTTCACTAGCGGGAGGTACGAGCAGTACTTC. Amino acid sequence: CASSFTSGRYEQYF.